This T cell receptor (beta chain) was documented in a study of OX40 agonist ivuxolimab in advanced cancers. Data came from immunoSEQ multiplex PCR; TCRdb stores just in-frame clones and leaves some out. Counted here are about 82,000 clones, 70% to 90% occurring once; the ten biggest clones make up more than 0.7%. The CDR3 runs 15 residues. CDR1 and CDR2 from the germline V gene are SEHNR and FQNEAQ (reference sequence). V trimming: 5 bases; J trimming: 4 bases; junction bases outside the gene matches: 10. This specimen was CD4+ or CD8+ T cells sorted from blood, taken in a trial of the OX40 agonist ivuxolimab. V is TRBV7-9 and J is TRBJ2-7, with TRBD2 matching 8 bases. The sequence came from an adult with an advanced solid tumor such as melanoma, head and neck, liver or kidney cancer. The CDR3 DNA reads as TGTGCCAGCAGCCCGACAGGCGGGGGGTCTTACGAGCAGTACTTC. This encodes CASSPTGGGSYEQYF.